This T cell receptor (beta chain) was captured by sequencing in a study of shared T cell receptors in the human thymus. This table comes from immunoSEQ multiplex PCR, and its TCRdb copy is limited to in-frame clones, with some not included. Of about 660,000 clones in the sample, more than 75% were seen once. V was clipped by 1 base and J by 7 bases, with 8 bases between them. Per the germline V gene, CDR1 is SGHVS and CDR2 is FNYEAQ. The CDR3 covers 12 residues. These data were likewise used in another study, on human thymus T cells. As that study records: Seemingly biased V and J gene usage marked thymic and blood repertoires.

The receptor was derived from a boy under two years old with a congenital heart defect. The chain couples TRBV7-6 to TRBJ2-7; tentatively, D is TRBD2 (5 bases). Sequenced: thymocytes. The CDR3 protein is CASSLEEEEQYF. In nucleotides, the CDR3 is TGTGCCAGCAGCTTAGAGGAGGAGGAGCAGTACTTC.